The source of this T cell receptor beta chain is a study of T-cell reconstitution after alpha-beta-depleted transplantation in children. This clonotype was detected a few times. Its specificity is unknown. Unique molecular identifiers were incorporated during preparation of the TCRbeta library. TCRdb processed the PCR reads anew with MiXCR; each CDR3 protein has one entry. The sample includes about 300,000 distinct CDR3 sequences, over 7% seen only once; the top ten take over 7.5%. V was pared by 0 bases and J by 1 base, with 7 bases between. Germline CDR1 LGHNA, CDR2 YNFKEQ. The length of the CDR3 is 15 residues. Study conclusions and caveats: The authors attributed T-cell counts and diversity one year after transplant mostly to newly produced T cells.

V gene TRBV4-2 combines with J gene TRBJ1-5; D is undetermined. The clonotype comes from a female patient aged 2-9 years who had a stem cell transplant for Fanconi anemia, so the T cells may come from the graft donor. The material sequenced was peripheral blood, taken 360 days after TCRalphabeta/CD19-depleted stem cell transplant. CDR3 in DNA: TGTGCCAGCAGCCAAGATGGAAAGAGCAATCAGCCCCAGCATTTT. Protein sequence: CASSQDGKSNQPQHF.